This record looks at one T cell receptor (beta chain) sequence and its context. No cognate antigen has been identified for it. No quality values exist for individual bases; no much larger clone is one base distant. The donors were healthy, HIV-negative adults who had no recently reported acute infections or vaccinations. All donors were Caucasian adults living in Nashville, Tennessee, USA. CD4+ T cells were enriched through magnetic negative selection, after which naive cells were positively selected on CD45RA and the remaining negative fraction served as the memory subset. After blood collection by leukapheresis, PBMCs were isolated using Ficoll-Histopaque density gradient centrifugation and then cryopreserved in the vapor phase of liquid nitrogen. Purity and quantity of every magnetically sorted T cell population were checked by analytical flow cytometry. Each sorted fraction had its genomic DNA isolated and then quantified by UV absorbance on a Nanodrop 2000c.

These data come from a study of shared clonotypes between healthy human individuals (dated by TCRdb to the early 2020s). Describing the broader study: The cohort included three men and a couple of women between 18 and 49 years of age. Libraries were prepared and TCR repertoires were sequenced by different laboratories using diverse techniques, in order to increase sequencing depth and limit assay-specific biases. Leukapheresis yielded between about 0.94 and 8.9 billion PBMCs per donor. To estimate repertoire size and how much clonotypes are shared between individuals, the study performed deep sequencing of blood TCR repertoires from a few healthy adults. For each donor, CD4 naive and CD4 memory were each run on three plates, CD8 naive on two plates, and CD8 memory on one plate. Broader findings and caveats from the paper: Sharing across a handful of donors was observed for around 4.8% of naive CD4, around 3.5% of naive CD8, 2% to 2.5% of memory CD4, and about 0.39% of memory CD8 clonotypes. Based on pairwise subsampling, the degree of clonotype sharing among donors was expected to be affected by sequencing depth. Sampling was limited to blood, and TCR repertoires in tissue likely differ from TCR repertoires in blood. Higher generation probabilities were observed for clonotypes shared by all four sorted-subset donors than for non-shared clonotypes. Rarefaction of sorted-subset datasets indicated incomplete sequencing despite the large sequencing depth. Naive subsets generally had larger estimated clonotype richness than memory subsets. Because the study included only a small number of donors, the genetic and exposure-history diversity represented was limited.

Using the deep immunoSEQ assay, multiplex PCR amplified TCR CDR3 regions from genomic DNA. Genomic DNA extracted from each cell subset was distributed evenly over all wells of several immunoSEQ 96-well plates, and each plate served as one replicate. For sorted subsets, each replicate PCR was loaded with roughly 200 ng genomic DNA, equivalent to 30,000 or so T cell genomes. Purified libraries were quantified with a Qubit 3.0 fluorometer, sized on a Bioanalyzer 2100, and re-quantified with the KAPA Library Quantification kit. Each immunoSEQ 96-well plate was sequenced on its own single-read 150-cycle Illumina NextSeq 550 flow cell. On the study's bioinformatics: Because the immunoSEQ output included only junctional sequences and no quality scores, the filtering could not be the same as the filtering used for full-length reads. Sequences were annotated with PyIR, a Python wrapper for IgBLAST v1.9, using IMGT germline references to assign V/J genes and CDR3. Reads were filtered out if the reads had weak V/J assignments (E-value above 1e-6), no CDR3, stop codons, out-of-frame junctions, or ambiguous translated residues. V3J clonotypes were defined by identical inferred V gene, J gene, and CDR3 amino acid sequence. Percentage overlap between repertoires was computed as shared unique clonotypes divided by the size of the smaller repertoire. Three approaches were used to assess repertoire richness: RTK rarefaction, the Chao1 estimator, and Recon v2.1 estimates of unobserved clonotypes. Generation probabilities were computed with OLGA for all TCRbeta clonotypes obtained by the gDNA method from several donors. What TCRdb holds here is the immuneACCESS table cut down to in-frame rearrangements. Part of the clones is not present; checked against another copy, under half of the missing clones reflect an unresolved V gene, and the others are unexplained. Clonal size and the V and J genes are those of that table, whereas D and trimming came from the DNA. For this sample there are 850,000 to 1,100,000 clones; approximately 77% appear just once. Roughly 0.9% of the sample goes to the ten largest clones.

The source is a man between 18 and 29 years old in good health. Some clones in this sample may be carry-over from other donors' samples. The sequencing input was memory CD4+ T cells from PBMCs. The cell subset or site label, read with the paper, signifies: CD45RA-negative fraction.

The nucleotide sequence reads as follows: TGTGCCAGCAGTTTCAGCGGAAACACCATATATTTT. Its translation reads: CASSFSGNTIYF. The sequence is built from TRBV2 and TRBJ1-3; the D gene cannot be resolved reliably. Based on the germline V gene, the CDR1 and CDR2 sequences are SNHLY and FYNNEI. V drops 5 bases and J drops 4 bases, leaving 6 bases in between. The CDR3 sequence holds 12 residues, the cysteine and phenylalanine included. Only the CDR3 DNA stays, 36 bases, in frame from base 1.